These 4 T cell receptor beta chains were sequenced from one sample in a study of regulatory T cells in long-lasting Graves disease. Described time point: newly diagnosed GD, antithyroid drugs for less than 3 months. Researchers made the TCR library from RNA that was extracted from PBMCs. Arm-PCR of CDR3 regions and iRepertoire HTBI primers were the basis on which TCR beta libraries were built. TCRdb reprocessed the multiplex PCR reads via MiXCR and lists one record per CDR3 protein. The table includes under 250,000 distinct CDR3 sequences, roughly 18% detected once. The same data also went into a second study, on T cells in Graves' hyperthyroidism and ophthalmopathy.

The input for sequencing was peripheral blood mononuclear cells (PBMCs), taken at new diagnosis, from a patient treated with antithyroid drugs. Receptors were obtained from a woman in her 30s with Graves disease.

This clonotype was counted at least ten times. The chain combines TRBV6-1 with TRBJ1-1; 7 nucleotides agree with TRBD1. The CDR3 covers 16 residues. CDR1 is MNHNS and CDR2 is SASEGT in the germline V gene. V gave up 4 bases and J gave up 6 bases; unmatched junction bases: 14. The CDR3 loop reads CASSGRGGTASSEAFF. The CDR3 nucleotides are TGTGCCAGCAGTGGAAGGGGGGGGACAGCCTCCTCTGAAGCTTTCTTT.

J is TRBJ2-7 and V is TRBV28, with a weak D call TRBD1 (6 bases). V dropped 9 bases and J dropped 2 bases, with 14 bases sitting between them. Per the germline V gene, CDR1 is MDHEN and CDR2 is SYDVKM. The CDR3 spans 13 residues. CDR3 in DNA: TGTGCCAGTCTCCGGGACATCCCCTACGAGCAGTACTTC. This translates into CASLRDIPYEQYF. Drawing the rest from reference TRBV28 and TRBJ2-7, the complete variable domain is DVKVTQSSRYLVKRTGEKVFLECVQDMDHENMFWYRQDPGLGLRLIYFSYDVKMKEKGDIPEGYSVSREKKERFSLILESASTNQTSMYLCASLRDIPYEQYFGPGTRLTVT.

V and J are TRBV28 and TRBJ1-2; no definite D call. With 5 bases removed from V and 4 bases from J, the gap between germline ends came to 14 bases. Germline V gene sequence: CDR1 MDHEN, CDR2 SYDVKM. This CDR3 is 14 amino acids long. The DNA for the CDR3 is TGTGCCAGCAGTGAAGCATCGGGCGGCTATGGCTACACCTTC. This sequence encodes CASSEASGGYGYTF.

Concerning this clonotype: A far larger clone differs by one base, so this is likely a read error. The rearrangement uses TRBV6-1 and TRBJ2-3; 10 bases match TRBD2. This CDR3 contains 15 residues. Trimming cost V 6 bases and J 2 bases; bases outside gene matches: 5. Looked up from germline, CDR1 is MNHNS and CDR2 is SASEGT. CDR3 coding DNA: TGTGCCAGCAGCTCCGGGACTAGCGTCACAGATACGCAGTATTTT. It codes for CASSSGTSVTDTQYF.